The source of this T cell receptor (beta chain) is a study of OX40 agonist ivuxolimab in advanced cancers. Study outcomes and limitations: Researchers did not determine the expanded peripheral T cells' antigen specificity.

Some clones are missing from TCRdb's copy, which holds only in-frame ones; the method was immunoSEQ multiplex PCR. Of tens of thousands of clones in the sample, 65% to 85% were seen once. Germline CDR1 reads SGHTA; CDR2 reads FQGNSA. The CDR3 sequence is 14 residues long. Unmatched junction bases numbered 7, after V lost 5 bases and J lost 3 bases. A word on this clone: Its antigen is unknown.

The origin of this receptor is an adult with an advanced solid tumor such as melanoma, head and neck, liver or kidney cancer. Sample: CD4+ or CD8+ T cells sorted from blood, taken in a trial of the OX40 agonist ivuxolimab. The V call is TRBV7-2, the J call TRBJ2-7; 7 bases agree with TRBD1. This CDR3 reads CASSLRGIVYEQYF. The CDR3 nucleotides are TGTGCCAGCAGCCTCAGGGGGATCGTCTACGAGCAGTACTTC.